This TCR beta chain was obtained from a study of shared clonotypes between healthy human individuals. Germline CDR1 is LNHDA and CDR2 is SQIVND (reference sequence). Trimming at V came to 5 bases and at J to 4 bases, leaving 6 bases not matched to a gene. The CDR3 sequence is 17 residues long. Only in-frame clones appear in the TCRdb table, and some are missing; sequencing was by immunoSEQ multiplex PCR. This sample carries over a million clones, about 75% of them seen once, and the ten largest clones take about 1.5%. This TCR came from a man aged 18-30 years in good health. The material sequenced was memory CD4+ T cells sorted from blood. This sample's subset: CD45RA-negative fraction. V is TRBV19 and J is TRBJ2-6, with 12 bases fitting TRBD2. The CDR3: CASSSSGRASGANVLTF. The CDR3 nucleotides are TGTGCCAGTAGTTCTAGCGGGAGGGCCTCAGGGGCCAACGTCCTGACTTTC. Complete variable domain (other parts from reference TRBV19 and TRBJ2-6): DGGITQSPKYLFRKEGQNVTLSCEQNLNHDAMYWYRQDPGQGLRLIYYSQIVNDFQKGDIAEGYSVSREKKESFPLTVTSAQKNPTAFYLCASSSSGRASGANVLTFGAGSRLTVL.